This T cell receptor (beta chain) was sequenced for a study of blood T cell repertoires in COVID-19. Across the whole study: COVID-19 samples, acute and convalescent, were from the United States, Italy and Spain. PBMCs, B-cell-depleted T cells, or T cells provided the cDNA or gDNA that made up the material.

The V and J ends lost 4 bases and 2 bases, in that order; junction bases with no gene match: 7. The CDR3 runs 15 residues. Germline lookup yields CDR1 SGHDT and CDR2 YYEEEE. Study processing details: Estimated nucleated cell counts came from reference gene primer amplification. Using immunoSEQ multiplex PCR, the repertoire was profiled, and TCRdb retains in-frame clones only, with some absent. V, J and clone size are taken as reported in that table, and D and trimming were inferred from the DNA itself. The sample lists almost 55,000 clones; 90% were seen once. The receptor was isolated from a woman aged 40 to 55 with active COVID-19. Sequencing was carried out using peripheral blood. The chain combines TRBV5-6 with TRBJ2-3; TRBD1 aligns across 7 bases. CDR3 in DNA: TGTGCCAGCAGCGAGACAGGGACCCCCACAGATACGCAGTATTTT. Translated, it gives CASSETGTPTDTQYF. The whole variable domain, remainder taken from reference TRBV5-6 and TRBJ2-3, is DAGVTQSPTHLIKTRGQQVTLRCSPKSGHDTVSWYQQALGQGPQFIFQYYEEEERQRGNFPDRFSGHQFPNYSSELNVNALLLGDSALYLCASSETGTPTDTQYFGPGTRLTVL.